This record covers a single T cell receptor beta chain. Antigen: not known. The data are from a study of cytomegalovirus exposure and HLA in healthy donors. The length of the CDR3 is 16 residues. Looked up from germline, CDR1 is SGHAT and CDR2 is FQNNGV. Losses at the gene ends were 3 bases for V and 3 bases for J; bases not matched to a gene: 7. Broader study findings: Researchers reported from a later analysis that most CMV-associated TCR beta chains appeared HLA-restricted. Earlier analysis found most TCR beta V segments productive about 87% or about 30% of the time. Cytomegalovirus status was reportedly diagnosed by the classifier with high specificity and sensitivity.

Unrecorded immune exposures were likely, despite nominal health at sampling. The PCR made use of 60 Vbeta and 13 Jbeta primers. Clones were read by immunoSEQ multiplex PCR, and TCRdb kept only the in-frame ones, dropping some. This table holds 200,000 to 250,000 clones, about 85% found once. This clonotype originated in a girl aged 2-10 years in good health and CMV-seronegative. J is TRBJ2-7 and V is TRBV11-2; 11 bases match TRBD2. Sequences were obtained from PBMCs. CDR3 amino acids: CASSLVTSGVYYEQYF. In nucleotides, the CDR3 is TGTGCCAGCAGCTTGGTGACTAGCGGGGTTTACTACGAGCAGTACTTC. Combining the CDR3 with reference TRBV11-2 and TRBJ2-7 gives the whole variable domain EAGVAQSPRYKIIEKRQSVAFWCNPISGHATLYWYQQILGQGPKLLIQFQNNGVVDDSQLPKDRFSAERLKGVDSTLKIQPAKLEDSAVYLCASSLVTSGVYYEQYFGPGTRLTVT.